This TCR beta chain was recorded in a study of blood T cell repertoires in COVID-19. Study-wide background: From T cells, B-cell-depleted T cells, or PBMCs came the material, which was cDNA or gDNA.

This clone was counted once. The V segment lost 4 bases and the J segment 11 bases; nucleotides outside the gene matches: 11. The V gene's germline CDR1 is SGHRS and CDR2 YFSETQ. The CDR3 runs to 13 residues. Authors' data handling: Amplification of reference gene primers was used by the study to estimate nucleated cell counts. TCRdb's table, derived via immunoSEQ multiplex PCR, lists solely in-frame clones and lacks some. Clonal size and the V and J genes are those of that table, whereas D and trimming came from the DNA. The profile covers about 140,000 clones, with around four fifths appearing a single time and around 6.2% taken by the ten largest.

V is TRBV5-1 and J is TRBJ1-1, with TRBD1 identical over 7 bases. The sequence derives from a woman in her 40s who had recovered from COVID-19. Sequencing was carried out using PBMCs or T cells enriched from blood (not recorded which). CDR3 nucleotides: TGCGCCAGCAGCAACATAGACAGGGTGTTCGCTTTCTTT. Translating gives CASSNIDRVFAFF.